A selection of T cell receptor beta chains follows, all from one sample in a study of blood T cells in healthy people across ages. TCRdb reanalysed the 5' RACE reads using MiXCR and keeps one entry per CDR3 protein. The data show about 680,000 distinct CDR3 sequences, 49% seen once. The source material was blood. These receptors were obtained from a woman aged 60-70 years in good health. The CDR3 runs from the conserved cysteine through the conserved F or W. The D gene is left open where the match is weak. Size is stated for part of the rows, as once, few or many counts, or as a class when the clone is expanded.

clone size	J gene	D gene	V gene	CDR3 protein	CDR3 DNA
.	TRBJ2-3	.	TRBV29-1	CSVQTPEGLTDTQYF	TGCAGCGTTCAAACCCCCGAGGGCCTCACAGATACGCAGTATTTT
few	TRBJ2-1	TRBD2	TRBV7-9	CAYPGVASGRAERFF	TGTGCCTACCCGGGGGTCGCTAGCGGGAGGGCTGAGAGGTTCTTC
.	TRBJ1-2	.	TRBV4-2	CASSQLRSANYGYTF	TGTGCCAGCAGCCAACTACGATCAGCTAACTATGGCTACACCTTC
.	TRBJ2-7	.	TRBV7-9	CASSFGTGEQYF	TGTGCCAGCAGCTTCGGGACGGGTGAGCAGTACTTC
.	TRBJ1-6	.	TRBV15	CATSSERASWSPLHF	TGTGCCACCAGCAGCGAGAGGGCGTCATGGTCACCCCTCCACTTT
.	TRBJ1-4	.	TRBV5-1	CASSLGQGKEKLFF	TGCGCCAGCAGCTTGGGGCAGGGGAAGGAAAAACTGTTTTTT
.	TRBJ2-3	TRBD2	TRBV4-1	CASSPTSGREADTQYF	TGCGCCAGCAGCCCGACTAGCGGGAGAGAAGCAGATACGCAGTATTTT
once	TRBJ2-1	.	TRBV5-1	CASSLVRAQNLYNEQFF	TGCGCCAGCAGCCTGGTGAGAGCACAGAATCTTTACAATGAGCAGTTCTTC
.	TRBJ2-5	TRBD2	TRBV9	CASSVGLAGGYNEQYF	TGTGCCAGCAGCGTAGGACTAGCGGGAGGGTACAATGAGCAGTACTTC
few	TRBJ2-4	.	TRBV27	CASRTGNLLAKNIQYF	TGTGCCAGCAGAACCGGGAATCTTTTAGCCAAAAACATTCAGTACTTC
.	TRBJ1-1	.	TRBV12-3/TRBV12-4	CASSFRGGGLEAFF	TGTGCCAGCAGTTTCAGGGGCGGGGGTTTGGAAGCTTTCTTT
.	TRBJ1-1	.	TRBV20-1	CSAKETGLNTEAFF	TGCAGTGCCAAAGAAACAGGGTTGAACACTGAAGCTTTCTTT
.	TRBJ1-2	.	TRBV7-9	CASSLTAPGEGGYTF	TGTGCCAGCAGCTTAACGGCCCCAGGGGAAGGTGGCTACACCTTC
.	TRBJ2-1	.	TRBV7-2	CASSLGFGEETQFF	TGTGCCAGCAGCTTGGGATTTGGGGAAGAGACCCAGTTCTTC
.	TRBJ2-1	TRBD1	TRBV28	CASSFPSLDRGFYNEQFF	TGTGCCAGCAGTTTTCCCTCACTCGACAGGGGGTTTTACAATGAGCAGTTCTTC
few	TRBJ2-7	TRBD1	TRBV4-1	CASSRDRTYEQYF	TGCGCCAGCTCCCGGGACAGGACCTACGAGCAGTACTTC
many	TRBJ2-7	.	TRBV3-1	CASSRNILSYEQYF	TGTGCCAGCAGCCGGAACATACTCTCCTACGAGCAGTACTTC
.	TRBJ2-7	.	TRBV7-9	CASSPTTTYEQYF	TGTGCCAGCAGCCCCACCACTACCTACGAGCAGTACTTC
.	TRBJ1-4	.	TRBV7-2	CASSPRAIVGGGEKLFF	TGTGCCAGCAGCCCCCGGGCTATCGTGGGGGGCGGAGAAAAACTGTTTTTT
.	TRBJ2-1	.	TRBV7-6	CASSSRLYNEQFF	TGTGCCAGCAGCTCTAGGTTATACAATGAGCAGTTCTTC
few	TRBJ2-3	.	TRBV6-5	CASSYRRTDTQYF	TGTGCCAGCAGTTACCGCCGGACAGATACGCAGTATTTT
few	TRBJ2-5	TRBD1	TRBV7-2	CASSFWGQGRYQETQYF	TGTGCCAGCAGCTTCTGGGGACAGGGGCGCTACCAAGAGACCCAGTACTTC
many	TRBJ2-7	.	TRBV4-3	CASSQDRGYEQYF	TGCGCCAGCAGCCAAGATCGGGGCTACGAGCAGTACTTC
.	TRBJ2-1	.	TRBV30	CAWSGETEQFF	TGTGCCTGGAGTGGGGAGACTGAGCAGTTCTTC
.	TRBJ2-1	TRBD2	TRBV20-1	CSAPRGGDNEQFF	TGCAGTGCTCCCCGGGGAGGGGATAATGAGCAGTTCTTC
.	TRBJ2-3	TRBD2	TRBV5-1	CASSVAGTDTQYF	TGCGCCAGCAGCGTAGCGGGAACAGATACGCAGTATTTT
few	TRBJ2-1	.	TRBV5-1	CASTLGIAIYNEQFF	TGCGCCAGCACGCTGGGGATAGCGATATACAATGAGCAGTTCTTC
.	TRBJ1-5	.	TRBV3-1	CASSQTGKDQPQHF	TGTGCCAGCAGCCAGACAGGCAAGGATCAGCCCCAGCATTTT
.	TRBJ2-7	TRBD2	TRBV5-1	CASTEREGPSEQYF	TGCGCCAGCACCGAGCGGGAGGGCCCGAGCGAGCAGTACTTC
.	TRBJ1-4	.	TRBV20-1	CSAKGQLGNEKLFF	TGCAGTGCCAAAGGACAGCTAGGAAATGAAAAACTGTTTTTT
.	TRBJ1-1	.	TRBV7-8	CASSDPSWTEAFF	TGTGCCAGCAGCGACCCCAGTTGGACTGAAGCTTTCTTT
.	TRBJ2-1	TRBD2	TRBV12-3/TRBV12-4	CASRTSDLLHEQFF	TGTGCCAGCCGCACTAGCGACCTCCTCCATGAGCAGTTCTTC
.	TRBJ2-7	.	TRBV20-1	CSARSGGPYEQYF	TGCAGTGCTAGGTCCGGGGGACCCTACGAGCAGTACTTC
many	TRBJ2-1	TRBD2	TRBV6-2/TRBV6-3	CASSFLAGVYNEQFF	TGTGCCAGCAGTTTTCTAGCGGGAGTCTACAATGAGCAGTTCTTC
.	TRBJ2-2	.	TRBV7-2	CASSLVLARSGELFF	TGTGCCAGCAGCTTAGTTCTAGCCAGAAGCGGGGAGCTGTTTTTT
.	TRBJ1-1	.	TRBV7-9	CASSPGDGGSNTEAFF	TGTGCCAGCAGCCCAGGGGATGGGGGTTCAAACACTGAAGCTTTCTTT
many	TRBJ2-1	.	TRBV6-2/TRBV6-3	CASTPLRGAHNEQFF	TGTGCCAGCACCCCCCTCCGAGGGGCTCACAATGAGCAGTTCTTC
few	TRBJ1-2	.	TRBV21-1	CASSRTGGEGYGYTF	TGTGCCAGCAGCAGGACAGGGGGCGAGGGGTATGGCTACACCTTC
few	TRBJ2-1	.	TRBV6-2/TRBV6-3	CASSYDIGLAPDNEQFF	TGTGCCAGCAGTTACGACATTGGTTTGGCACCCGACAATGAGCAGTTCTTC
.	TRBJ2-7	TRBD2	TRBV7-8	CASSYRLADAYEQYF	TGTGCCAGCAGCTACCGCCTAGCGGATGCCTACGAGCAGTACTTC
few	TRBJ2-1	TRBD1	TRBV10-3	CAISESTGTGGYNEQFF	TGTGCCATCAGTGAGTCGACCGGGACAGGGGGGTACAATGAGCAGTTCTTC
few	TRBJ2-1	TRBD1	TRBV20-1	CSAITGVGYNEQFF	TGCAGTGCTATCACAGGGGTAGGATACAATGAGCAGTTCTTC
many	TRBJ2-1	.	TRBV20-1	CSARDPRTGRVYNEQFF	TGCAGTGCTAGAGATCCCAGGACAGGGAGGGTCTACAATGAGCAGTTCTTC